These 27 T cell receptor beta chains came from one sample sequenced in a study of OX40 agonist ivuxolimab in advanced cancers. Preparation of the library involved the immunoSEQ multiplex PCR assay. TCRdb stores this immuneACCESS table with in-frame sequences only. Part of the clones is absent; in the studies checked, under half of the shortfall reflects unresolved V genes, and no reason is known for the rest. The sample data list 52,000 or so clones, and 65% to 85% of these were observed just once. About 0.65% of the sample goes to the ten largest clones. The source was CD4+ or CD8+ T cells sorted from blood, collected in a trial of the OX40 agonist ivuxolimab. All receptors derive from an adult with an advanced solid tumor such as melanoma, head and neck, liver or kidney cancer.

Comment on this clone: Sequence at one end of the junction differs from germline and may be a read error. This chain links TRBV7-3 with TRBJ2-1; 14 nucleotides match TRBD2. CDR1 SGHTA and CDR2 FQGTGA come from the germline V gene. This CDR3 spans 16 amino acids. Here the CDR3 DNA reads TGTGCCAGCAGCTTAACCCCCGGGACTAGCGGGGGTGGGCAGCTCTTC. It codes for CASSLTPGTSGGGQLF.

CDR3 DNA: TGTGCCTGGAGTGAAGCTCTGGGGACGCAGTATTTT. Its protein product is CAWSEALGTQYF. This rearrangement joins TRBV30 to TRBJ2-3; D is unclear. The CDR3 sequence is 12 residues long. V lost 1 base and J 9 bases, leaving 11 bases between the germline ends. Germline CDR1 and CDR2: GTSNPN and SVGIG (reference sequence).

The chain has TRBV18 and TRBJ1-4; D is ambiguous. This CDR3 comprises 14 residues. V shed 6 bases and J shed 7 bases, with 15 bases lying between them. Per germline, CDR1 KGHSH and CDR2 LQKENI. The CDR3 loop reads CASSPEVRGEKLFF. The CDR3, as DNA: TGTGCCAGCTCGCCAGAAGTTCGGGGTGAAAAACTGTTTTTT.

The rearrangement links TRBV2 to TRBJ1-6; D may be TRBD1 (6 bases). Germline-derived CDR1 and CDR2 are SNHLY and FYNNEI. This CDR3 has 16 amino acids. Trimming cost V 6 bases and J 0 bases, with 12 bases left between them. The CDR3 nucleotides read TGTGCCAGCAGAGGACAGTCAGGCTCCTATAATTCACCCCTCCACTTT. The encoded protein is CASRGQSGSYNSPLHF.

In DNA, the CDR3 is TGTGCCAGCAGCTTGGGTGTCCAGGGTGGCGGCTACACCTTC. Translated, it gives CASSLGVQGGGYTF. The rearrangement uses TRBV5-5 and TRBJ1-2, with D possibly TRBD1 on 5 matching bases. This CDR3 spans 14 amino acids. Trimming removed 0 bases at V and 8 bases at J, with 14 bases between. Germline CDR1 is SGHKS and CDR2 is YYEKEE (reference sequence).

DNA of the CDR3: TGTGCCAGCAGCACTCCGGGTCCCTTCTCACCCCTCCACTTT. It is translated as CASSTPGPFSPLHF. This sequence joins TRBV6-6 and TRBJ1-6; D remains unclear. Germline loops: CDR1 MNHNY, CDR2 SVGAGI (reference sequence). The CDR3 sequence is 14 residues long. V lost 6 bases and J lost 10, with 16 bases in between.

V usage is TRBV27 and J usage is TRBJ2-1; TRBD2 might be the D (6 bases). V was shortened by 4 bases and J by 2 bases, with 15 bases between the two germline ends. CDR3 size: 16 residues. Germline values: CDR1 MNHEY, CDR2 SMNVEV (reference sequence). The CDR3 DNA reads TGTGCCAGCAGTTCCCGGCGGGACCCTACCTACAATGAGCAGTTCTTC. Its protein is CASSSRRDPTYNEQFF.

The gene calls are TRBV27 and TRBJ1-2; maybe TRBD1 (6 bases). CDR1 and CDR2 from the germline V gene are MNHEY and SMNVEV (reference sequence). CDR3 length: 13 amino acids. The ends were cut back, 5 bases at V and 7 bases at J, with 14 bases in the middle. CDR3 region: CASSPGQSAGYTF. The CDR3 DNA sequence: TGTGCCAGCAGTCCAGGACAGTCTGCTGGCTACACCTTC.

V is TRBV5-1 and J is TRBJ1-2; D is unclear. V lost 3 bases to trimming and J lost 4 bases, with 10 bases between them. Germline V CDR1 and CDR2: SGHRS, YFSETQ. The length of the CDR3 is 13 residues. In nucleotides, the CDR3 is TGCGCCAGCAGCTCTGAAGGGTCCTATGGCTACACCTTC. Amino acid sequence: CASSSEGSYGYTF.

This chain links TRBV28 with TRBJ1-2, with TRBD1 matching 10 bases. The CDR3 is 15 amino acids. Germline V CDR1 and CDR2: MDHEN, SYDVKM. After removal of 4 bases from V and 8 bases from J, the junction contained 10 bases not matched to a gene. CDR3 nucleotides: TGTGCCAGCAGTTCCGGGACAGGGGCCCTTCGCGGCTACACCTTC. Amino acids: CASSSGTGALRGYTF.

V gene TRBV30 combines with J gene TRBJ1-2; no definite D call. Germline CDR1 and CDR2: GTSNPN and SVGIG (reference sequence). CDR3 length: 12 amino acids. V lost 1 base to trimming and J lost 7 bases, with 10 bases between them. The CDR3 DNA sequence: TGTGCCTGGAGTGCTAGGATCGTTGGCTACACCTTC. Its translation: CAWSARIVGYTF.

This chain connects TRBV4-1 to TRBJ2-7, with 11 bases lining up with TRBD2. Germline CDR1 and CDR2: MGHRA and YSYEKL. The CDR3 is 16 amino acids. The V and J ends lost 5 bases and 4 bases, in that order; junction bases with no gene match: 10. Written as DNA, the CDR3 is TGCGCCAGCAGCACCCGCCTAGCGGGGGGTTTGTACGAGCAGTACTTC. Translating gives CASSTRLAGGLYEQYF.

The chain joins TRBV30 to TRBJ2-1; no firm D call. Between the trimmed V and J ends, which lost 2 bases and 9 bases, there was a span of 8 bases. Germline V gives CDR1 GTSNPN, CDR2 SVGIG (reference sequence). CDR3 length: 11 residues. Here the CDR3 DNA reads TGTGCCTGGAGTTTTCTGGCTGAGCAGTTCTTC. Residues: CAWSFLAEQFF.

The CDR3, as DNA: TGCGCCAGCAGCTTGGTTCCAGGCGGAACTGAAGCTTTCTTT. Translating it yields CASSLVPGGTEAFF. The gene calls are TRBV5-1 and TRBJ1-1; D not resolved. The CDR3 has 14 amino acids. Germline CDR1 reads SGHRS; CDR2 reads YFSETQ. Trimming removed 0 bases from V and 5 bases from J, with 11 bases in between.

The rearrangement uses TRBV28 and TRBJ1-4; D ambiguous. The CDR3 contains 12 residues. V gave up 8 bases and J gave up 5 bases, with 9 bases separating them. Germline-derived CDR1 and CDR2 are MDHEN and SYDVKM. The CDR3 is CASGVENEKLFF. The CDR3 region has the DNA TGTGCCAGCGGCGTTGAGAATGAAAAACTGTTTTTT.

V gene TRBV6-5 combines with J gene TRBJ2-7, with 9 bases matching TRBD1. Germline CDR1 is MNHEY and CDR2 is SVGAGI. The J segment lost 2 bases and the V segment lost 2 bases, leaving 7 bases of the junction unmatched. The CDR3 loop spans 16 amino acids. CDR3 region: CASSYPKDRGAYEQYF. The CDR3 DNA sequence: TGTGCCAGCAGTTACCCCAAGGACAGGGGTGCCTACGAGCAGTACTTC.

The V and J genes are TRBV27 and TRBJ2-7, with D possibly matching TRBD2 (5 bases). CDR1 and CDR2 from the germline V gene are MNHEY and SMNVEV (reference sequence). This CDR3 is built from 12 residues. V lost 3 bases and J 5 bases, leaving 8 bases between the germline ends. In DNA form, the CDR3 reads TGTGCCAGCAGTTTTGAGGGCAACGAGCAGTACTTC. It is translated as CASSFEGNEQYF.

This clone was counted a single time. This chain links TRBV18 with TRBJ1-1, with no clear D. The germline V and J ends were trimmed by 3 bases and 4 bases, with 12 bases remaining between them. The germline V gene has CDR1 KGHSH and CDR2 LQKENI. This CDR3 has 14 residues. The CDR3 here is CASSPGPVVTEAFF. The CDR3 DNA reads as TGTGCCAGCTCACCGGGCCCCGTAGTCACTGAAGCTTTCTTT.

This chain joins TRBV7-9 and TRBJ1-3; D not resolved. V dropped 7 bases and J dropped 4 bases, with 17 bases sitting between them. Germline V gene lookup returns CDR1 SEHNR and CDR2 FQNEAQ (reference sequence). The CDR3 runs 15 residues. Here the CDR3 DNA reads TGTGCCAGCACCTTCCGACGGGGAGAAGGAAACACCATATATTTT. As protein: CASTFRRGEGNTIYF.

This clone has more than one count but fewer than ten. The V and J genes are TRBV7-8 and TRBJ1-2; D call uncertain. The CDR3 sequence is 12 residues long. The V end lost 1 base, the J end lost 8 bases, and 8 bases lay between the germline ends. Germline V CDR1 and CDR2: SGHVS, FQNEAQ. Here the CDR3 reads CASSLGGWGYTF. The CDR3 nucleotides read TGTGCCAGCAGCTTAGGGGGTTGGGGCTACACCTTC.

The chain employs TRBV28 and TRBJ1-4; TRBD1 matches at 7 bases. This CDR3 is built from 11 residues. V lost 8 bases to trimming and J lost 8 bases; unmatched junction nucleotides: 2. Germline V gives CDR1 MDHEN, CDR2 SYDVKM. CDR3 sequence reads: CASQDREKLFF. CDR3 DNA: TGTGCCAGCCAGGACAGGGAAAAACTGTTTTTT.

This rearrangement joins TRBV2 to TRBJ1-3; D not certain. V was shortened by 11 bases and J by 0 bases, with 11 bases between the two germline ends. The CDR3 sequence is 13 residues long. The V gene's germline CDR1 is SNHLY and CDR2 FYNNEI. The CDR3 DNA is TGTGCCGAAGAAGGGTTCTCTGGAAACACCATATATTTT. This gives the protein CAEEGFSGNTIYF.

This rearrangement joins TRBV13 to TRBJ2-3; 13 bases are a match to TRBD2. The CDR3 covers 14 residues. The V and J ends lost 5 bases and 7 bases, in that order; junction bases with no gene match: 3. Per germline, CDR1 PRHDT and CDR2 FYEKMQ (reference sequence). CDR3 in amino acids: CASSPGLAGHTQYF. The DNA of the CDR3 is TGTGCCAGCAGCCCGGGACTAGCGGGGCATACGCAGTATTTT.

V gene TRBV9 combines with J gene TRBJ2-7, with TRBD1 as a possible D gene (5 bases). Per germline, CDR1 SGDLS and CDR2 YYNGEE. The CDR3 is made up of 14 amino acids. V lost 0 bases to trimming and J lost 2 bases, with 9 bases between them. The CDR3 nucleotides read TGTGCCAGCAGCGTAGATAGGGGTCCCTACGAGCAGTACTTC. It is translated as CASSVDRGPYEQYF.

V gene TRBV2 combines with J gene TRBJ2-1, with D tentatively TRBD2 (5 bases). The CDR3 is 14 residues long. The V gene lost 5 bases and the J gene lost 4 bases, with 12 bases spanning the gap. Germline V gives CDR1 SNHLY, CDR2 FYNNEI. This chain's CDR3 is CASSQTRGYNEQFF. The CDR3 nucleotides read TGTGCCAGCAGTCAGACTCGGGGATACAATGAGCAGTTCTTC.

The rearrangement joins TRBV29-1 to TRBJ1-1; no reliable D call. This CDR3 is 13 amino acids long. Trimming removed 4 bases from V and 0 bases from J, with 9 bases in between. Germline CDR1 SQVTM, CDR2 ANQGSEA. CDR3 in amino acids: CSVATLMNTEAFF. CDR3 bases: TGCAGCGTTGCAACTCTAATGAACACTGAAGCTTTCTTT.

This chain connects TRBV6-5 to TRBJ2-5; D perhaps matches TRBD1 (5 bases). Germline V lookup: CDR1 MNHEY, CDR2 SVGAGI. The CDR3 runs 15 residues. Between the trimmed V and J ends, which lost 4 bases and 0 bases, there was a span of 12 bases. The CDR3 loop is CASSFWEGDQETQYF. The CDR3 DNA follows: TGTGCCAGCAGTTTTTGGGAAGGGGACCAAGAGACCCAGTACTTC.